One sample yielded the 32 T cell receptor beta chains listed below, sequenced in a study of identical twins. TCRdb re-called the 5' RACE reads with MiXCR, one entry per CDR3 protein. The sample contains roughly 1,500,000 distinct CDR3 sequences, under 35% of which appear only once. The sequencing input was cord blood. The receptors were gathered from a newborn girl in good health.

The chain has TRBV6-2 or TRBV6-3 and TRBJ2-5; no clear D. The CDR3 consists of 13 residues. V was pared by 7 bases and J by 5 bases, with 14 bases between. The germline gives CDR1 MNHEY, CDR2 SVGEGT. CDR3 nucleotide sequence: TGTGCCAGCAATCCTGCTGGGTCGGAGACCCAGTACTTC. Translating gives CASNPAGSETQYF.

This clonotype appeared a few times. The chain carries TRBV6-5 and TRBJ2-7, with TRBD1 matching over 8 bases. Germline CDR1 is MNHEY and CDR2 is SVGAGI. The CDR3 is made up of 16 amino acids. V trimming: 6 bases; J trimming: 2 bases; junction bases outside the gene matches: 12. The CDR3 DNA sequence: TGTGCCAGCAGACCCGGTTGGGGACAGGTCCCCTACGAGCAGTACTTC. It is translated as CASRPGWGQVPYEQYF.

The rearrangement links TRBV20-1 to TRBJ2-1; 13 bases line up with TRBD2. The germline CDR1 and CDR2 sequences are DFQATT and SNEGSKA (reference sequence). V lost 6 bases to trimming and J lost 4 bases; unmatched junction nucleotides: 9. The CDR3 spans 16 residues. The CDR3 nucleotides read TGCAGTGCGCAACTAGCGGGAGGGGGAAATTACAATGAGCAGTTCTTC. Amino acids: CSAQLAGGGNYNEQFF.

CDR3 protein: CASSEVGYTSTDTQYF. CDR3 bases: TGTGCCAGCAGTGAAGTGGGCTACACTAGCACAGATACGCAGTATTTT. The chain couples TRBV2 to TRBJ2-3; unclear D gene. The CDR3 is 16 residues long. The V gene's germline CDR1 is SNHLY and CDR2 FYNNEI. Trimming removed 1 base at V and 0 bases at J, with 11 bases between.

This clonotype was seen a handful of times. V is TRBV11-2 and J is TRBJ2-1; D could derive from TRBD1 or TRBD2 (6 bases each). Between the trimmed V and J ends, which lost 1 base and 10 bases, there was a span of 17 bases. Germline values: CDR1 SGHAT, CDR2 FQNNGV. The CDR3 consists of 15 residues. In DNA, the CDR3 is TGTGCCAGCAGCTTAGGCCGACGGGGGCTAGGGGAGCAGTTCTTC. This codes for CASSLGRRGLGEQFF.

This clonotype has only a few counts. The CDR3 here is CASSVSGTPIHEQYF. In DNA form, the CDR3 reads TGTGCCAGCAGCGTCTCCGGGACCCCCATCCACGAGCAGTACTTC. The chain links TRBV9 to TRBJ2-4, with D perhaps assigned TRBD1 or TRBD2 (5 bases each). The J call may be faulty, since TRBJ2-7 better matches the DNA end. CDR1 and CDR2 from the germline V gene are SGDLS and YYNGEE. There are 15 residues in the CDR3.

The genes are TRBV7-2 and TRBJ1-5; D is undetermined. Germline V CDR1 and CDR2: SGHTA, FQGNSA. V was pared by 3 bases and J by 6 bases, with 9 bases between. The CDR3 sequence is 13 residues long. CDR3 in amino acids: CASSFSASQPQHF. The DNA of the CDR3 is TGTGCCAGCAGCTTTTCGGCCAGTCAGCCCCAGCATTTT.

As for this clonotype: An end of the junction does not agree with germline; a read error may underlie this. CDR3 protein: CAGSATSGVAYNEQFF. The CDR3 DNA reads as TGTGCCGGCAGCGCGACTAGCGGGGTTGCTTATAATGAGCAGTTCTTC. The chain links TRBV7-8 to TRBJ2-1; TRBD2 matches 11 bases. CDR3 length: 16 residues. From germline, CDR1 is SGHVS and CDR2 FQNEAQ.

Here the CDR3 DNA reads TGCAGCGTTGGGGGTTCGTACACTGAAGCTTTCTTT. This gives the protein CSVGGSYTEAFF. V is TRBV29-1 and J is TRBJ1-1; D is uncertain. V was clipped by 4 bases and J by 3 bases, with 9 bases between them. Germline assignment: CDR1 SQVTM and CDR2 ANQGSEA. CDR3 length: 12 residues.

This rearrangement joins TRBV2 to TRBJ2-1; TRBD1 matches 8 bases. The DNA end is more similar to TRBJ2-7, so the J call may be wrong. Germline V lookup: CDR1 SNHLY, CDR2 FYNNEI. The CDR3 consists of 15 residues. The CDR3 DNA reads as TGTGCCAGCAGTGGGACAGGGTATGGGGACAATGAGCAGTACTTC. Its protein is CASSGTGYGDNEQYF.

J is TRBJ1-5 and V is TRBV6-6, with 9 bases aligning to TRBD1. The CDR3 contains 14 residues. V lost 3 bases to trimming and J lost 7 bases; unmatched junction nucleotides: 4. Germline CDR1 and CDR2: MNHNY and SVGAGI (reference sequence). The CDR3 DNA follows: TGTGCCAGCAGTTATGGGACAGGGTTCCAGCCCCAGCATTTT. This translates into CASSYGTGFQPQHF.

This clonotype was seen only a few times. The CDR3 reads CSATGDRVFDEQYF. CDR3 coding DNA: TGCAGTGCTACCGGGGACAGGGTTTTCGACGAGCAGTACTTC. The chain carries TRBV20-1 and TRBJ2-7, with TRBD1 matching over 9 bases. V shed 4 bases and J 5 bases; nucleotides not matched to a gene: 9. Germline V gene sequence: CDR1 DFQATT, CDR2 SNEGSKA (reference sequence). CDR3 length: 14 residues.

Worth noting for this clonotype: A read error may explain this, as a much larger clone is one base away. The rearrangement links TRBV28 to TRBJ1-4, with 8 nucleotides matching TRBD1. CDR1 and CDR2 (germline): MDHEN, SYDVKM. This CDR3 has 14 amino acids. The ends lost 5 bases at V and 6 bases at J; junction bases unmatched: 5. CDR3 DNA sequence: TGTGCCAGCAGTCCTACAGGGGGGGATGAAAAACTGTTTTTT. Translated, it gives CASSPTGGDEKLFF.

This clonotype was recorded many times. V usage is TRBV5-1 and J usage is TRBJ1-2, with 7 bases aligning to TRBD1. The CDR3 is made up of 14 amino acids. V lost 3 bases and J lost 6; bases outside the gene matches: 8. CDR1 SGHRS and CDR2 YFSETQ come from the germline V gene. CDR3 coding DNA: TGCGCCAGCAGCTCACGACAGGGATTGAATGGCTACACCTTC. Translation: CASSSRQGLNGYTF.

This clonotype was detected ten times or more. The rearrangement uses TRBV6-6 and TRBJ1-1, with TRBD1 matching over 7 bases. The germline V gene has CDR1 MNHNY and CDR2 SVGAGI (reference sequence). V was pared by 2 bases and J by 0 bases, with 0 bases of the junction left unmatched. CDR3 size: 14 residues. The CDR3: CASSYDRVNTEAFF. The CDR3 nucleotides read TGTGCCAGCAGTTACGACAGGGTGAACACTGAAGCTTTCTTT.

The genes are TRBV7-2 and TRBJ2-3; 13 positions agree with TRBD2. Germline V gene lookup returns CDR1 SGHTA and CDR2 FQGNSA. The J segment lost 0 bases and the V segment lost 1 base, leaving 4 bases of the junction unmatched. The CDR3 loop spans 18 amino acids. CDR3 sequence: CASSLVGTSGTSTDTQYF. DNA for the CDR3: TGTGCCAGCAGCTTAGTCGGGACTAGCGGGACCAGCACAGATACGCAGTATTTT.

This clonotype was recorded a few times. The CDR3 coding sequence is TGTGCCAGCAGTTCCTCTAGCGGGGGTTTCACAGATACGCAGTATTTT. This sequence encodes CASSSSSGGFTDTQYF. The chain is built from TRBV6-6 and TRBJ2-3; 10 bases line up with TRBD2. With 4 bases clipped from V and 2 bases from J, the junction kept 6 bases outside the gene matches. The CDR3 loop spans 16 amino acids. CDR1 is MNHNY and CDR2 is SVGAGI in the germline V gene (reference sequence).

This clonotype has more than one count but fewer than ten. CDR3 region: CASSLTTGNSQPQHF. Here the CDR3 DNA reads TGTGCCAGCAGTTTGACAACAGGGAACAGTCAGCCCCAGCATTTT. V and J are TRBV28 and TRBJ1-5; the D gene is possibly TRBD1 (6 bases). CDR1 MDHEN and CDR2 SYDVKM come from the germline V gene. The CDR3 is 15 residues long. The ends were cut back, 3 bases at V and 6 bases at J, with 15 bases in the middle.

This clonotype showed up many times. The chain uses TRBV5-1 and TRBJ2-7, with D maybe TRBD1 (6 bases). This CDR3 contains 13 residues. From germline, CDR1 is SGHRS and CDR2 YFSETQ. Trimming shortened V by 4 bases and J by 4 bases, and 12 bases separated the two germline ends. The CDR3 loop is CASSTTGTYEQYF. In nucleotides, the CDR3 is TGCGCCAGCAGCACAACAGGGACGTACGAGCAGTACTTC.

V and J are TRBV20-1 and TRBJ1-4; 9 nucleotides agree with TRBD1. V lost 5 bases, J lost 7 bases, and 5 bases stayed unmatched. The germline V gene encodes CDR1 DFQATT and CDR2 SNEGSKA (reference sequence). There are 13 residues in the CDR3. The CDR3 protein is CSAWDRVFEKLFF. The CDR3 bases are TGCAGTGCTTGGGACAGGGTATTTGAAAAACTGTTTTTT.

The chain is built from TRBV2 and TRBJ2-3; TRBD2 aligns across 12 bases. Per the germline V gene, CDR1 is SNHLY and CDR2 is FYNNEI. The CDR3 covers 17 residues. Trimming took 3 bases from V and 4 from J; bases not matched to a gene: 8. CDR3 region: CASSELAGGTFADTQYF. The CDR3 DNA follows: TGTGCCAGCAGTGAGCTAGCGGGAGGGACGTTCGCAGATACGCAGTATTTT.

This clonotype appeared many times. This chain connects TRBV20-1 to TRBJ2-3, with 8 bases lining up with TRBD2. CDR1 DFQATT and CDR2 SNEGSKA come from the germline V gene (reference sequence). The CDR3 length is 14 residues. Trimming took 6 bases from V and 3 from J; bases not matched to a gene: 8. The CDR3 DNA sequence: TGCAGTGCCCCCCCTGCGGGGGGAACAGATACGCAGTATTTT. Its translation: CSAPPAGGTDTQYF.

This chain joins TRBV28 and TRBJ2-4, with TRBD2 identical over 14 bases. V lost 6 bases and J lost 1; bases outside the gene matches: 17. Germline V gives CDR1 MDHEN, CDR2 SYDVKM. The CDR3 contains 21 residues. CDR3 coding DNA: TGTGCCAGCAGCCCTCCTAGCGGGGGACTAGCGGGAGCTTCGGCCAAAAACATTCAGTACTTC. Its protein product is CASSPPSGGLAGASAKNIQYF.

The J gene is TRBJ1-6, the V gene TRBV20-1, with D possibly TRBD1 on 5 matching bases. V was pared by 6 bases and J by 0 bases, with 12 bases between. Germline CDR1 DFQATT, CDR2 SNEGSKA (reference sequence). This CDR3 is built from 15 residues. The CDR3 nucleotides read TGCAGTGCCCCGGACACCAGCTCCTATAATTCACCCCTCCACTTT. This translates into CSAPDTSSYNSPLHF.

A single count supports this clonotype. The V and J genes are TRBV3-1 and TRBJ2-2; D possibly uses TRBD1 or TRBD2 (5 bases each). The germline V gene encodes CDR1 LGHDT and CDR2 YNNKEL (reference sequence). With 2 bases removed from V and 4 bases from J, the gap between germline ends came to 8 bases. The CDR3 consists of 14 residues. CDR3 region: CASSQRDGTGELFF. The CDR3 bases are TGTGCCAGCAGCCAACGGGACGGCACCGGGGAGCTGTTTTTT.

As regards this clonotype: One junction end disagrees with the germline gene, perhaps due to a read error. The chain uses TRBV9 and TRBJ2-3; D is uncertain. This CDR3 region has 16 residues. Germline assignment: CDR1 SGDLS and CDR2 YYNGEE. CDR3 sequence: CASSVAWAPSTDTRYF. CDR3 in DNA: TGTGCCAGCAGCGTAGCTTGGGCCCCCAGCACAGATACGCGGTATTTT.

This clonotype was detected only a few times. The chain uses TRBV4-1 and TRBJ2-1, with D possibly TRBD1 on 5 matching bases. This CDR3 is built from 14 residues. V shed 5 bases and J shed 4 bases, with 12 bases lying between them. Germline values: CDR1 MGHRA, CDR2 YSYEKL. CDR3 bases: TGCGCCAGCAGCGGGCGGACAAAATACAATGAGCAGTTCTTC. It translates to CASSGRTKYNEQFF.

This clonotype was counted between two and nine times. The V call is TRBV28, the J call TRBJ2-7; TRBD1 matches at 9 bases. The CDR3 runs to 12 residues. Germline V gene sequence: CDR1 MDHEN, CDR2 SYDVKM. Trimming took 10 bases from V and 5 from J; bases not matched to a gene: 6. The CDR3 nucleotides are TGTGCCACGGGTGGACAGGGGCACGAGCAGTACTTC. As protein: CATGGQGHEQYF.

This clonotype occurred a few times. CDR3 DNA sequence: TGCAGTGCTAGACAGCTTGGCGTTCAAGAGACCCAGTACTTC. This codes for CSARQLGVQETQYF. The chain is built from TRBV20-1 and TRBJ2-5; D gene uncertain. The CDR3 covers 14 residues. CDR1 is DFQATT, CDR2 SNEGSKA, per germline (reference sequence). Trimming cost V 2 bases and J 2 bases, with 12 bases left between them.

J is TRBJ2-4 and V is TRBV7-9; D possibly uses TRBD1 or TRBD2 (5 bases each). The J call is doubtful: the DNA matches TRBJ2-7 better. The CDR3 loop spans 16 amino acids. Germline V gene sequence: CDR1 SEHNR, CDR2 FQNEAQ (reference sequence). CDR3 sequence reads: CASSLPVRDGDYEQYF. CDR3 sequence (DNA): TGTGCCAGCAGCCTCCCTGTCCGGGACGGAGACTACGAGCAGTACTTC.

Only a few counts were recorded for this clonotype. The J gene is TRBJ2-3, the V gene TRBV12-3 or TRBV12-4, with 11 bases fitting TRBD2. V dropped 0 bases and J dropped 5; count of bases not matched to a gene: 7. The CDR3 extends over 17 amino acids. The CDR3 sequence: CASSLALTSGRRDTQYF. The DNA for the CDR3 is TGTGCCAGCAGTTTAGCGCTCACTAGCGGGAGAAGAGATACGCAGTATTTT.

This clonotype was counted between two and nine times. DNA of the CDR3: TGTGCCATCAGTGAGTCGGGCAGGTCCTCTGGGGCCAACGTCCTGACTTTC. The encoded protein is CAISESGRSSGANVLTF. The chain is built from TRBV10-3 and TRBJ2-6, with no clear D. Trimming left V 0 bases short and J 0 bases short, with 9 bases between. CDR3 length equals 17 residues. CDR1 and CDR2 from the germline V gene are ENHRY and SYGVKD.